This TCR beta chain was observed in a study of cytomegalovirus exposure and HLA in healthy donors. Study summary: In a previous analysis, some 110 million unique TCR beta sequences were found from about 179 million T cells.

Primers included in the PCR were 60 Vbeta and 13 Jbeta primers. TCRdb keeps only in-frame clones here, not all; method: immunoSEQ multiplex PCR. Of approximately 170,000 clones listed, roughly 80% are singletons. The germline V gene has CDR1 SGDLS and CDR2 YYNGEE. The CDR3 has 15 residues. V lost 0 bases to trimming and J lost 7 bases, with 11 bases between them. Overall study results and limits: Accurate prediction of HLA-A and HLA-B alleles (for most subjects) was reportedly achieved from TCR beta sequences.

Comment on this clone: Its cognate antigen is unknown.

This TCR derives from a human donor in good health. The gene calls are TRBV9 and TRBJ1-6; TRBD1 might be the D (6 bases). The sequenced material came from PBMCs. The CDR3 sequence: CASSVGGGRNSPLHF. The DNA for the CDR3 is TGTGCCAGCAGCGTAGGAGGGGGACGAAATTCACCCCTCCACTTT.